What follows are 10 T cell receptor beta chains derived from one specimen sequenced in a study of siplizumab effects on memory and regulatory T cells. The method was immunoSEQ multiplex PCR; TCRdb's version includes in-frame clones alone and lacks a portion of them. Here the sample spans 100,000 or so clones, approximately 94% being singletons. The source material was CD4+ T cells sorted from blood. The source is a human donor in good health.

This CDR3 reads CSAKDSAYEQYF. CDR3 sequence (DNA): TGCAGCGCGAAGGACAGCGCCTACGAGCAGTACTTC. The rearrangement uses TRBV29-1 and TRBJ2-7, with D possibly matching TRBD1 (6 bases). CDR3 length: 12 amino acids. V lost 7 bases and J 2 bases, leaving 12 bases between the germline ends. Germline-derived CDR1 and CDR2 are SQVTM and ANQGSEA.

This chain connects TRBV18 to TRBJ2-2; 7 bases map to TRBD1. Germline CDR1 KGHSH, CDR2 LQKENI. With 4 bases clipped from V and 3 bases from J, the junction kept 8 bases outside the gene matches. The CDR3 is 16 residues long. CDR3 sequence reads: CASSRPRGSDTGELFF. The CDR3 region has the DNA TGTGCCAGCTCACGACCCAGGGGGTCGGACACCGGGGAGCTGTTTTTT.

V gene TRBV5-4 combines with J gene TRBJ1-4, with D unclear. Looked up from germline, CDR1 is SGHNT and CDR2 is YYREEE (reference sequence). CDR3 length: 14 amino acids. V was shortened by 4 bases and J by 7 bases, with 14 bases between the two germline ends. This CDR3 reads CASSGDGLSEKLFF. In DNA form, the CDR3 reads TGTGCCAGCAGCGGTGACGGGTTGAGTGAAAAACTGTTTTTT.

This rearrangement joins TRBV6-5 to TRBJ1-5, with 8 bases that match TRBD1. V shed 4 bases, J shed 4 bases, and the junction held 3 bases outside the gene matches. CDR3 length: 14 residues. In germline, CDR1 is MNHEY, CDR2 SVGAGI. In DNA, the CDR3 is TGTGCCAGCAGTTGGAGGACAGGGAATCAGCCCCAGCATTTT. Protein: CASSWRTGNQPQHF.

The chain recombines TRBV2 with TRBJ1-2, with no clear D. The CDR3 extends over 14 amino acids. Germline CDR1 and CDR2: SNHLY and FYNNEI. Trimming stripped 4 bases from V and 4 bases from J, with 13 bases between. The CDR3 DNA is TGTGCCAGCAGTGTCGGTGGGATGAGCTATGGCTACACCTTC. This gives the protein CASSVGGMSYGYTF.

The chain recombines TRBV19 with TRBJ2-1; the D is unclear. Germline loops: CDR1 LNHDA, CDR2 SQIVND (reference sequence). V lost 6 bases, J lost 7 bases, and 10 bases lay in between. The CDR3 spans 12 residues. The CDR3 here is CASSQSSNEQFF. The CDR3, as DNA: TGTGCCAGTAGCCAAAGTTCTAATGAGCAGTTCTTC. The entire variable domain, with the rest obtained from reference TRBV19 and TRBJ2-1, is as follows: DGGITQSPKYLFRKEGQNVTLSCEQNLNHDAMYWYRQDPGQGLRLIYYSQIVNDFQKGDIAEGYSVSREKKESFPLTVTSAQKNPTAFYLCASSQSSNEQFFGPGTRLTVL.

CDR3 nucleotides: TGCGCCAGCAGCCAAGAGGCGTACCGGGACTATGGCTACACCTTC. It is translated as CASSQEAYRDYGYTF. The chain has TRBV4-1 and TRBJ1-2, with D unclear. V dropped 0 bases and J dropped 3 bases, with 11 bases sitting between them. This CDR3 is built from 15 residues. Germline values: CDR1 MGHRA, CDR2 YSYEKL.

The chain joins TRBV19 to TRBJ2-2, with D possibly TRBD2 on 5 matching bases. V lost 5 bases, J lost 2 bases, and 21 bases lay in between. There are 18 residues in the CDR3. Germline values: CDR1 LNHDA, CDR2 SQIVND (reference sequence). The CDR3 DNA reads as TGTGCCAGTAGTTTTTCGTCGGGCGGGTTAAAAAACACCGGGGAGCTGTTTTTT. This gives the protein CASSFSSGGLKNTGELFF.

The rearrangement uses TRBV7-3 and TRBJ2-1; D is ambiguous. Deletions cut 2 bases from V and 6 bases from J, with 14 bases between. This CDR3 is built from 15 residues. Per germline, CDR1 SGHTA and CDR2 FQGTGA. CDR3 amino acids: CASSLGVLGSNEQFF. CDR3 coding DNA: TGTGCCAGCAGCTTAGGGGTCCTAGGATCCAATGAGCAGTTCTTC.

The chain recombines TRBV11-2 with TRBJ1-5; D unclear. Trimming cost V 1 base and J 9 bases, with 13 bases left between them. CDR1 is SGHAT, CDR2 FQNNGV, per germline. The CDR3 is made up of 14 amino acids. CDR3 sequence: CASSLGIQAAPQHF. CDR3 in DNA: TGTGCCAGCAGCTTAGGAATCCAGGCGGCGCCCCAGCATTTT. Filled out from reference TRBV11-2 and TRBJ1-5, the complete variable domain reads EAGVAQSPRYKIIEKRQSVAFWCNPISGHATLYWYQQILGQGPKLLIQFQNNGVVDDSQLPKDRFSAERLKGVDSTLKIQPAKLEDSAVYLCASSLGIQAAPQHFGDGTRLSIL.